The clone carrying this TCR beta chain came up a few times. Profiled with immunoSEQ multiplex PCR; TCRdb holds only in-frame clones, not every one. The sample lists roughly 43,000 clones, roughly four fifths occurring once. This sample is part of a study of blood T cell repertoires in COVID-19. Looking at the study overall: From the United States, Italy and Spain came samples of acute and convalescent COVID-19.

The sequenced sample was peripheral blood. The origin of this receptor is an older woman with acute or convalescent COVID-19.

This chain's CDR3 is CASSGGGAGANVLTF. Written as DNA, the CDR3 is TGTGCCAGCAGCGGAGGGGGCGCTGGGGCCAACGTCCTGACTTTC. The chain employs TRBV9 and TRBJ2-6; TRBD1 aligns across 7 bases. V was pared by 3 bases and J by 2 bases, with 2 bases of the junction left unmatched. Germline CDR1 is SGDLS and CDR2 is YYNGEE. CDR3 size: 15 residues.